A selection of T cell receptor beta chains follows, all from one sample in a study of patients and donors after allogeneic stem cell transplantation. TCRdb fed the RT-PCR reads into MiXCR, producing one record per CDR3 protein. Of about 26,000 distinct CDR3 sequences listed, over 7% are singletons. The sample taken for sequencing was blood, either unsorted or a sorted T cell fraction (not recorded which). These receptors were collected from a human donor who was either an allogeneic HSCT recipient or a stem cell or donor lymphocyte infusion donor (not recorded which). It is not recorded whose cells these are; they may come from a transplant donor. CDR3s include the opening cysteine and the closing phenylalanine or tryptophan. A D gene is named only where the DNA matches it firmly. Expanded clones are given a class, and other clones once, few, many or no size at all.

TRBJ2-7,TRBV20-1,many,-,TGCAGTGCTAGAGTGCCATCCGTTAATTACGAGCAGTACTTC,CSARVPSVNYEQYF
TRBJ2-3,TRBV7-2,many,-,TGTGCCAGCAGCTTAGTTTCGCTGACAGATACGCAGTATTTT,CASSLVSLTDTQYF
TRBJ2-2,TRBV7-3,few,-,TGTGCCAGCAGCTTCCGGGTCACCGGGGAGCTGTTTTTT,CASSFRVTGELFF
TRBJ1-1,TRBV3-1,many,-,TGTGCCAGCACCTGGGGTGCTGAAGCTTTCTTT,CASTWGAEAFF
TRBJ1-2,TRBV5-8,-,TRBD1,TGTGCCAGCAGCTTGGGGGACAGGTCGTATGGCTACACCTTC,CASSLGDRSYGYTF
TRBJ2-1,TRBV7-3,few,-,TGTGCCAGCAGCTTCGGGTCTAATAGTGAGCAGTTCTTC,CASSFGSNSEQFF
TRBJ2-1,TRBV20-1,-,TRBD2,TGCAGTGCTGGGCTGACTAGCGGGAAGGGGTTCGGGAATGAGCAGTTCTTC,CSAGLTSGKGFGNEQFF
TRBJ1-6,TRBV2,many,-,TGTGCCAGCAGCGAAGAAAGCGCCTCACCCCTCCACTTT,CASSEESASPLHF
TRBJ1-6,TRBV24-1,medium-sized,-,TGTGCCACCAGTGACATACAGGCACGATCACCCCTCCACTTT,CATSDIQARSPLHF
TRBJ2-7,TRBV28,few,TRBD2,TGTGCCACCTGGGGGTCAAGCGGGAGGAGCTCCTACGAGCAGTACTTC,CATWGSSGRSSYEQYF
TRBJ2-2,TRBV5-1,many,TRBD1,TGCGCCAGCAGCATCGGACAGGGGGCCGGTACCGGGGAGCTGTTTTTT,CASSIGQGAGTGELFF
TRBJ2-2,TRBV2,many,TRBD1,TGTGCCAGCAGTGAAGATGGGACAGAATGGACCGGGGAGCTGTTTTTT,CASSEDGTEWTGELFF
TRBJ2-1,TRBV12-3/TRBV12-4,many,-,TGTGCCAGCAGTTTCCCCAGGGCAGGCGGCAATGAGCAGTTCTTC,CASSFPRAGGNEQFF
TRBJ2-2,TRBV30,few,-,TGTGCCTGGACCACCCTCCAGGGGGGGAGCAACACCGGGGAGCTGTTTTTT,CAWTTLQGGSNTGELFF
TRBJ2-3,TRBV3-1,many,-,TGTGCCAGCAGCCTCTATCAGGTAGATACGCAGTATTTT,CASSLYQVDTQYF
TRBJ2-7,TRBV5-4,-,-,TGTGCCAGCAGGCGTAGTGAGGGGGACGAGCAGTACTTC,CASRRSEGDEQYF
TRBJ1-3,TRBV7-9,-,TRBD1,TGTGCCAGCAGCCCGGGGACAGGCCCTGGAAACACCATATATTTT,CASSPGTGPGNTIYF
TRBJ1-4,TRBV6-1,many,-,TGTGCCAGCAGTCCGGGACGGCAAAATGAAAAACTGTTTTTT,CASSPGRQNEKLFF
TRBJ2-3,TRBV10-3,many,TRBD2,TGTGCCATCAGTGAGTCACCTAGCGGGTCTAGCACAGATACGCAGTATTTT,CAISESPSGSSTDTQYF
TRBJ2-1,TRBV20-1,many,-,TGCAGTGTCCCGAACTGGGGACACAATGAGCAGTTCTTC,CSVPNWGHNEQFF
TRBJ2-2,TRBV9,many,TRBD2,TGTGCCAGCAGCGTAGCAACTAGCGGGTTAACCGGGGAGCTGTTTTTT,CASSVATSGLTGELFF
TRBJ2-1,TRBV3-1,many,-,TGTGCCAGCAGCCAAGTGGCCGGGGGCAAGTACAATGAGCAGTTCTTC,CASSQVAGGKYNEQFF
TRBJ2-1,TRBV9,once,TRBD2,TGTGCCAGCAGCGTTTTAAGCGGGGGGGGTTACAATGAGCAGTTCTTC,CASSVLSGGGYNEQFF
TRBJ2-2,TRBV28,few,TRBD1,TGTGCCAGCAGTCCCACCCGGACAGGGAGGACCGGGGAGCTGTTTTTT,CASSPTRTGRTGELFF
TRBJ1-1,TRBV5-1,-,-,TGCGCCAGCAGGCCGCGTTTTGGGAACACTGAAGCTTTCTTT,CASRPRFGNTEAFF
TRBJ2-2,TRBV7-6,many,-,TGTGCCAGCAGCTTAGCTCTACCGGGACCAACGAACACCGGGGAGCTGTTTTTT,CASSLALPGPTNTGELFF
TRBJ1-2,TRBV20-1,few,TRBD1,TGCAGTGCTAAGGGAGACAGGGATGGCTACACCTTC,CSAKGDRDGYTF
TRBJ2-1,TRBV6-1,few,-,TGTGCCAGCACCCAACAAGGGGGGAGGAATGAGCAGTTCTTC,CASTQQGGRNEQFF
TRBJ2-1,TRBV3-1,few,-,TGTGCCAGCAGCCAGCGCTCCTACAATGAGCAGTTCTTC,CASSQRSYNEQFF
TRBJ1-2,TRBV19,few,TRBD1,TGTGCCAGTAGTATATTCCTGGACAGGGGTGGCTACACCTTC,CASSIFLDRGGYTF
TRBJ1-1,TRBV10-3,few,TRBD1,TGTGCCATCAAGGGGGCCAACACTGAAGCTTTCTTT,CAIKGANTEAFF
TRBJ1-4,TRBV5-1,many,TRBD1,TGCGCCAGCAGCTTTGGGACAGGGGGACCGGGTGAAAAACTGTTTTTT,CASSFGTGGPGEKLFF
TRBJ1-2,TRBV12-3/TRBV12-4,few,TRBD1,TGTGCCAGCAGCCCGCAGGGGGGGATTTATGGCTACACCTTC,CASSPQGGIYGYTF